A single sample is the source of the 14 T cell receptor beta chains below, sequenced in a study of blood T cell repertoires in COVID-19. Assay: immunoSEQ multiplex PCR; the TCRdb copy retains only in-frame clones and omits some. The table shows 220,000 or so clones, with roughly 86% occurring only once. The sequenced sample was peripheral blood. The receptors were gathered from a woman aged 45 to 65 with COVID-19, enrolled during active disease.

This sequence joins TRBV19 and TRBJ2-7; D might be TRBD2 (7 bases). V was cut by 2 bases and J by 5 bases, with 16 bases left in between. Germline CDR1 LNHDA, CDR2 SQIVND (reference sequence). CDR3 length: 15 amino acids. CDR3: CASSIPGGRSDEQYF. CDR3 DNA: TGTGCCAGTAGTATACCGGGGGGCCGGTCCGACGAGCAGTACTTC.

The J gene is TRBJ2-1, the V gene TRBV9, with TRBD1 matching 10 bases. Germline V gene data show CDR1 as SGDLS and CDR2 as YYNGEE. V gave up 6 bases and J gave up 8 bases; unmatched junction bases: 8. The CDR3 extends over 14 amino acids. CDR3 nucleotides: TGTGCCAGCACTTCGGGACAGGGGTTGCATGAGCAGTTCTTC. Its translation is CASTSGQGLHEQFF. The entire variable domain, with the rest obtained from reference TRBV9 and TRBJ2-1, is as follows: DSGVTQTPKHLITATGQRVTLRCSPRSGDLSVYWYQQSLDQGLQFLIQYYNGEERAKGNILERFSAQQFPDLHSELNLSSLELGDSALYFCASTSGQGLHEQFFGPGTRLTVL.

This chain links TRBV7-8 with TRBJ1-1, with a weak D call TRBD1 (6 bases). CDR1 is SGHVS and CDR2 is FQNEAQ in the germline V gene. Trimming left V 8 bases short and J 1 base short, with 11 bases between. The CDR3 spans 13 residues. The CDR3 bases are TGTGCCAGCCTCACAGGGCCGAACACTGAAGCTTTCTTT. It yields the protein CASLTGPNTEAFF.

CDR3 in DNA: TGTGCCAGCAGTTTTGGCTTTTGGTCCAATGAGCAGTTCTTC. Its protein product is CASSFGFWSNEQFF. V gene TRBV27 combines with J gene TRBJ2-1; no reliable D call. Germline loops: CDR1 MNHEY, CDR2 SMNVEV (reference sequence). The ends were cut back, 3 bases at V and 6 bases at J, with 12 bases in the middle. The CDR3 covers 14 residues.

The V and J genes are TRBV19 and TRBJ1-1; 10 bases agree with TRBD1. The CDR3 runs to 15 residues. V shed 5 bases and J 3 bases; nucleotides not matched to a gene: 6. Germline lookup yields CDR1 LNHDA and CDR2 SQIVND (reference sequence). The CDR3 here is CASSPRTGGDTEAFF. The DNA for the CDR3 is TGTGCCAGTAGTCCAAGGACAGGGGGTGACACTGAAGCTTTCTTT.

The chain recombines TRBV19 with TRBJ1-6, with D possibly TRBD1 on 5 matching bases. Germline V gene data show CDR1 as LNHDA and CDR2 as SQIVND (reference sequence). CDR3 length: 13 residues. V gave up 4 bases and J gave up 11 bases, with 12 bases separating them. The CDR3 nucleotides are TGTGCCAGTAGTAACGGACACCTAGCACCCCTCCACTTT. This sequence encodes CASSNGHLAPLHF.

This chain uses TRBV6-5 with TRBJ1-1; 7 bases fit TRBD1. The CDR3 covers 13 residues. V lost 8 bases to trimming and J lost 5 bases; unmatched junction nucleotides: 8. Germline CDR1 and CDR2: MNHEY and SVGAGI. The CDR3, as DNA: TGTGCCAGCGGTCACAGGGGTTCAACTGAAGCTTTCTTT. This translates into CASGHRGSTEAFF.

CDR3 residues: CSVESIGTEAFF. In DNA form, the CDR3 reads TGCAGCGTTGAGAGCATCGGGACTGAAGCTTTCTTT. The chain has TRBV29-1 and TRBJ1-1; D is undetermined. CDR1 is SQVTM and CDR2 is ANQGSEA in the germline V gene. This CDR3 has 12 amino acids. V gave up 3 bases and J gave up 5 bases, with 10 bases separating them.

This sequence joins TRBV7-2 and TRBJ2-7; D is unresolved. Germline CDR1 is SGHTA and CDR2 is FQGNSA. The CDR3 is 13 amino acids. V was pared by 2 bases and J by 2 bases, with 7 bases between. The CDR3, as DNA: TGTGCCAGCAGCTTACAGGTTACCTACGAGCAGTACTTC. This encodes CASSLQVTYEQYF.

The chain employs TRBV3-1 (or the pseudogene TRBV3-2) and TRBJ2-5; the D gene is possibly TRBD2 (6 bases). Germline CDR1 is LGHDT and CDR2 is YNNKEL (reference sequence). CDR3 size: 18 residues. V was trimmed by 2 bases and J by 5 bases, leaving 24 bases between them. The CDR3 loop reads CASSQNRRGAGFKETQYF. The CDR3 DNA reads TGTGCCAGCAGCCAAAACCGTCGTGGGGCGGGGTTCAAGGAGACCCAGTACTTC.

The chain is built from TRBV18 and TRBJ2-3; D may be TRBD2 (5 bases). Germline V lookup: CDR1 KGHSH, CDR2 LQKENI. The CDR3 runs 15 residues. The V end was cut by 6 bases, the J end by 2 bases, with 15 bases between. CDR3: CASSLAGVSTDTQYF. The DNA for the CDR3 is TGTGCCAGCTCCCTCGCCGGGGTCTCCACAGATACGCAGTATTTT.

The chain couples TRBV4-1 to TRBJ2-5; D is possibly TRBD1 (6 bases). The CDR3 runs 13 residues. The ends were cut back, 1 base at V and 4 bases at J, with 7 bases in the middle. The germline CDR1 and CDR2 sequences are MGHRA and YSYEKL. The CDR3 nucleotides are TGCGCCAGCAGCCAAGCAGGGGCAGAGACCCAGTACTTC. It codes for CASSQAGAETQYF.

This clone was seen just once. The V call is TRBV5-4, the J call TRBJ1-2; D might be TRBD1 (6 bases). V lost 2 bases, J lost 4 bases, and 12 bases lay in between. The germline CDR1 and CDR2 sequences are SGHNT and YYREEE (reference sequence). The CDR3 runs to 14 residues. The chain's CDR3 is CASSLTTGTYGYTF. The CDR3 region has the DNA TGTGCCAGCAGCTTAACGACAGGAACCTATGGCTACACCTTC.

The V gene is TRBV2, the J gene TRBJ2-1, with a possible D match to TRBD1 (5 bases). This CDR3 spans 10 amino acids. The V gene lost 7 bases and the J gene lost 14 bases, with 12 bases spanning the gap. Germline V gives CDR1 SNHLY, CDR2 FYNNEI. CDR3 in DNA: TGTGCCAGCATGCGGACAAAGGAGTTCTTC. Protein sequence: CASMRTKEFF.